Shown below are 30 T cell receptor beta chains from a single sample sequenced in a study of CD8+ T cells in alopecia areata. RNA, once extracted, was reverse transcribed into cDNA for use as the sequencing template. Assay: immunoSEQ multiplex PCR; the TCRdb copy retains only in-frame clones and omits some. The sample yields approximately 150,000 clones, 45% to 60% seen once. Specimen: CD4+ T cells sorted from blood, collected at week 0. These receptors originate from a human donor with alopecia areata.

V is TRBV7-2 and J is TRBJ1-1, with D possibly matching TRBD1 (6 bases). This CDR3 region has 15 residues. Per germline, CDR1 SGHTA and CDR2 FQGNSA. V lost 3 bases and J lost 4, with 15 bases in between. CDR3 sequence (DNA): TGTGCCAGCAGCTTTCAAGGGGGGCAGGTCACTGAAGCTTTCTTT. This gives the protein CASSFQGGQVTEAFF.

Only a few counts were recorded for this clone. This sequence joins TRBV30 and TRBJ2-3, with D unresolved. In germline, CDR1 is GTSNPN, CDR2 SVGIG (reference sequence). V was cut by 3 bases and J by 3 bases, with 4 bases left in between. The CDR3 has 11 residues. The CDR3 region is CAWRRTDTQYF. CDR3 nucleotides: TGTGCCTGGAGAAGAACAGATACGCAGTATTTT.

The genes are TRBV11-2 and TRBJ2-3, with D perhaps given as TRBD1 or TRBD2 (6 bases each). Trimming shortened V by 2 bases and J by 2 bases, and 20 bases separated the two germline ends. Germline V CDR1 and CDR2: SGHAT, FQNNGV. CDR3 length: 18 residues. The CDR3 nucleotides are TGTGCCAGCAGCTTAACAGGGAGCGTCGGGAGAGTCACAGATACGCAGTATTTT. This sequence encodes CASSLTGSVGRVTDTQYF.

This clone was counted between two and nine times. The chain employs TRBV18 and TRBJ1-5; D gene unclear. Trimming left V 5 bases short and J 5 bases short, with 10 bases between. Germline assignment: CDR1 KGHSH and CDR2 LQKENI. The CDR3 contains 13 residues. CDR3 sequence: CASSSDRYQPQHF. The CDR3 DNA follows: TGTGCCAGCTCATCGGACCGGTATCAGCCCCAGCATTTT.

The V and J genes are TRBV7-2 and TRBJ2-1; TRBD1 agrees at 9 bases. The V gene's germline CDR1 is SGHTA and CDR2 FQGNSA. V trimming: 7 bases; J trimming: 7 bases; junction bases outside the gene matches: 8. CDR3 length: 14 residues. The chain's CDR3 is CASTDRGGGNEQFF. In nucleotides, the CDR3 is TGTGCCAGCACCGACAGGGGGGGAGGAAATGAGCAGTTCTTC.

This clone has more than one count but fewer than ten. The rearrangement uses TRBV5-1 and TRBJ2-7, with D unclear. V lost 3 bases and J lost 6, with 10 bases in between. Germline lookup yields CDR1 SGHRS and CDR2 YFSETQ. This CDR3 contains 12 residues. CDR3 sequence: CASSYPPGEQYF. The CDR3, as DNA: TGCGCCAGCAGCTACCCGCCGGGCGAGCAGTACTTC.

The chain recombines TRBV29-1 with TRBJ2-2; D remains unclear. This CDR3 region has 11 residues. V lost 7 bases and J 2 bases, leaving 5 bases between the germline ends. In germline, CDR1 is SQVTM, CDR2 ANQGSEA. In DNA, the CDR3 is TGCAGCGGAGGAAACACCGGGGAGCTGTTTTTT. It translates to CSGGNTGELFF.

The V call is TRBV30, the J call TRBJ2-2; 8 nucleotides agree with TRBD1. J gave up 5 bases and V 1 base, and 3 bases lay outside the gene matches. The CDR3 sequence is 14 residues long. Germline V gives CDR1 GTSNPN, CDR2 SVGIG (reference sequence). CDR3 protein: CAWSATGGTGELFF. The CDR3 bases are TGTGCCTGGAGTGCCACAGGGGGAACCGGGGAGCTGTTTTTT.

This rearrangement joins TRBV9 to TRBJ2-7; no firm D call. Germline V gene data show CDR1 as SGDLS and CDR2 as YYNGEE. The CDR3 length is 13 residues. V was shortened by 7 bases and J by 0 bases, with 11 bases between the two germline ends. The DNA of the CDR3 is TGTGCCAGCTCTGGACGGTCCTCCTACGAGCAGTACTTC. Its translation is CASSGRSSYEQYF. The whole variable domain, remainder taken from reference TRBV9 and TRBJ2-7, is DSGVTQTPKHLITATGQRVTLRCSPRSGDLSVYWYQQSLDQGLQFLIQYYNGEERAKGNILERFSAQQFPDLHSELNLSSLELGDSALYFCASSGRSSYEQYFGPGTRLTVT.

This clone has a handful of counts. V and J are TRBV4-2 and TRBJ1-2, with a weak D call TRBD1 (5 bases). Looked up from germline, CDR1 is LGHNA and CDR2 is YNFKEQ. This CDR3 is 13 amino acids long. V was trimmed by 0 bases and J by 4 bases, leaving 6 bases between them. The DNA of the CDR3 is TGTGCCAGCAGCCAAGAAGGGACCTATGGCTACACCTTC. Translated: CASSQEGTYGYTF.

This clone was counted between two and nine times. CDR3 nucleotides: TGTGCCAGCAGTTACCAATTGAGGGGTACGCAGTATTTT. This gives the protein CASSYQLRGTQYF. The rearrangement uses TRBV6-5 and TRBJ2-3; perhaps D is TRBD1 or TRBD2 (5 bases each). Trimming took off 2 bases at V and 8 bases at J, with 11 bases between the two ends. The germline CDR1 and CDR2 sequences are MNHEY and SVGAGI. This CDR3 spans 13 amino acids.

The genes are TRBV30 and TRBJ2-5, with TRBD2 matching 7 bases. The germline V gene encodes CDR1 GTSNPN and CDR2 SVGIG (reference sequence). The CDR3 is made up of 14 amino acids. Losses at the gene ends were 2 bases for V and 4 bases for J; bases not matched to a gene: 7. The CDR3 here is CAWSSGRAIETQYF. The DNA of the CDR3 is TGTGCCTGGAGTTCGGGGAGGGCCATAGAGACCCAGTACTTC.

This clone was seen only a few times. This rearrangement joins TRBV29-1 to TRBJ1-2; D is unresolved. V lost 5 bases to trimming and J lost 8 bases, with 18 bases between them. This CDR3 has 13 amino acids. Germline V gene data show CDR1 as SQVTM and CDR2 as ANQGSEA. CDR3 nucleotide sequence: TGCAGCGTTTCGCCTGGGTTGACCAGGGGCTACACCTTC. Its protein product is CSVSPGLTRGYTF.

This clone was detected many times. The chain couples TRBV7-9 to TRBJ2-1, with TRBD2 matching 8 bases. V was clipped by 3 bases and J by 8 bases; unmatched bases: 9. This CDR3 contains 15 residues. CDR1 is SEHNR, CDR2 FQNEAQ, per germline (reference sequence). The CDR3, as DNA: TGTGCCAGCAGCTTCTCAACGGGAGGGTACTATGAGCAGTTCTTC. It encodes CASSFSTGGYYEQFF.

This clone was detected only a few times. The chain recombines TRBV30 with TRBJ1-5, with TRBD1 as a possible D gene (6 bases). This CDR3 has 14 amino acids. Germline assignment: CDR1 GTSNPN and CDR2 SVGIG (reference sequence). Deletions cut 0 bases from V and 7 bases from J, with 13 bases between. The CDR3 is CAWSVLQGKQPQHF. In DNA form, the CDR3 reads TGTGCCTGGAGTGTACTACAGGGTAAGCAGCCCCAGCATTTT. The complete variable domain, with remaining parts taken from reference TRBV30 and TRBJ1-5, reads SQTIHQWPATLVQPVGSPLSLECTVEGTSNPNLYWYRQAAGRGLQLLFYSVGIGQISSEVPQNLSASRPQDRQFILSSKKLLLSDSGFYLCAWSVLQGKQPQHFGDGTRLSIL.

The chain combines TRBV6-5 with TRBJ2-7; 9 bases are a match to TRBD1. The CDR3 runs 11 residues. Per germline, CDR1 MNHEY and CDR2 SVGAGI. Unmatched junction bases numbered 7, after V lost 6 bases and J lost 13 bases. The CDR3 reads CASSYRDREYF. In DNA form, the CDR3 reads TGTGCCAGCAGCTACCGGGACAGGGAATACTTC.

This chain connects TRBV11-2 to TRBJ2-5, with 8 nucleotides matching TRBD1. The CDR3 has 15 amino acids. The germline V gene has CDR1 SGHAT and CDR2 FQNNGV. J gave up 5 bases and V 4 bases, and 9 bases lay outside the gene matches. The CDR3 is CASSSTGVRAETQYF. CDR3 sequence (DNA): TGTGCCAGCAGCTCGACAGGGGTCAGAGCGGAGACCCAGTACTTC.

Comment on this clone: Other DNA sequences in this specimen translate into the identical CDR3. The chain couples TRBV29-1 to TRBJ1-4, with a tentative D call TRBD1 (6 bases). Germline CDR1 reads SQVTM; CDR2 reads ANQGSEA. The V and J ends lost 1 base and 5 bases respectively, with 8 bases between them. The length of the CDR3 is 13 residues. This chain's CDR3 is CSVEGGTNEKLFF. Here the CDR3 DNA reads TGCAGCGTTGAAGGGGGGACAAATGAAAAACTGTTTTTT.

The genes are TRBV5-1 and TRBJ1-1; D is uncertain. The V and J ends lost 3 bases and 1 base respectively, with 10 bases between them. Germline CDR1 reads SGHRS; CDR2 reads YFSETQ. The CDR3 covers 14 residues. As DNA, the CDR3 is TGCGCCAGCAGCTCTCGACAAGAGAACACTGAAGCTTTCTTT. Encoded protein: CASSSRQENTEAFF.

Points on this clone: The sample holds other DNA sequences that translate to the same CDR3. The chain employs TRBV20-1 and TRBJ1-5; no firm D call. CDR1 is DFQATT and CDR2 is SNEGSKA in the germline V gene (reference sequence). The CDR3 covers 11 residues. Deletions cut 3 bases from V and 5 bases from J, with 5 bases between. CDR3 amino acids: CSASGDQPQHF. The CDR3, as DNA: TGCAGTGCTAGTGGAGATCAGCCCCAGCATTTT.

The chain links TRBV5-1 to TRBJ2-1; 7 positions agree with TRBD2. The germline CDR1 and CDR2 sequences are SGHRS and YFSETQ. The ends lost 0 bases at V and 7 bases at J; junction bases unmatched: 4. CDR3 length: 14 residues. CDR3 protein: CASSLAGLENEQFF. DNA of the CDR3: TGCGCCAGCAGCTTGGCCGGACTAGAAAATGAGCAGTTCTTC.

The rearrangement links TRBV5-1 to TRBJ2-2; 12 nucleotides match TRBD2. J gave up 6 bases and V 3 bases, and 3 bases lay outside the gene matches. This CDR3 has 15 amino acids. The germline gives CDR1 SGHRS, CDR2 YFSETQ. CDR3 nucleotide sequence: TGCGCCAGCAGCTGGACTAGCGGGACTGCCGGGGAGCTGTTTTTT. This gives the protein CASSWTSGTAGELFF.

V usage is TRBV29-1 and J usage is TRBJ1-1; D perhaps matches TRBD1 (5 bases). V was pared by 7 bases and J by 4 bases, with 19 bases between. Germline CDR1 is SQVTM and CDR2 is ANQGSEA. The CDR3 is made up of 14 amino acids. The CDR3 here is CSAHPGGEGTEAFF. The CDR3 DNA reads TGCAGCGCCCACCCGGGGGGTGAGGGCACTGAAGCTTTCTTT.

This clone has a handful of counts. The V call is TRBV29-1, the J call TRBJ1-2; tentatively, D is TRBD1 (5 bases). There are 12 residues in the CDR3. Deletions cut 4 bases from V and 4 bases from J, with 10 bases between. Germline values: CDR1 SQVTM, CDR2 ANQGSEA. The CDR3 loop is CSVAETVYGYTF. The CDR3, as DNA: TGCAGCGTTGCGGAGACAGTCTATGGCTACACCTTC.

The chain couples TRBV29-1 to TRBJ2-7; D possibly corresponds to TRBD1 (6 bases). The V and J ends lost 6 bases and 1 base respectively, with 10 bases between them. Germline V gene data show CDR1 as SQVTM and CDR2 as ANQGSEA. This CDR3 is built from 12 residues. CDR3 protein: CSVTGHSYEQYF. DNA of the CDR3: TGCAGCGTGACGGGACATTCCTACGAGCAGTACTTC.

The chain has TRBV5-1 and TRBJ2-3; 7 positions agree with TRBD1. The CDR3 is 15 residues long. V trimming: 4 bases; J trimming: 0 bases; junction bases outside the gene matches: 5. The germline CDR1 and CDR2 sequences are SGHRS and YFSETQ. CDR3 coding DNA: TGCGCCAGCAGCCCCAGGGACAGAAGCACAGATACGCAGTATTTT. Residues: CASSPRDRSTDTQYF.

This chain links TRBV29-1 with TRBJ2-3; D might be TRBD2 (6 bases). Trimming took off 7 bases at V and 9 bases at J, with 14 bases between the two ends. This CDR3 is 11 amino acids long. The V gene's germline CDR1 is SQVTM and CDR2 ANQGSEA. The CDR3 sequence: CSAGGDETQYF. Written as DNA, the CDR3 is TGCAGCGCTGGAGGGGATGAGACGCAGTATTTT.

The gene calls are TRBV9 and TRBJ1-3; D is possibly TRBD1 (6 bases). The germline V and J ends were trimmed by 3 bases and 2 bases, with 9 bases remaining between them. There are 14 residues in the CDR3. The germline gives CDR1 SGDLS, CDR2 YYNGEE. The CDR3 here is CASSANRAGNTIYF. The CDR3 coding sequence is TGTGCCAGCAGCGCCAACAGGGCTGGAAACACCATATATTTT.

The V call is TRBV6-5, the J call TRBJ2-1, with TRBD2 matching over 7 bases. CDR1 and CDR2 from the germline V gene are MNHEY and SVGAGI. The V and J ends lost 10 bases and 8 bases, in that order; junction bases with no gene match: 17. The CDR3 sequence is 15 residues long. The CDR3 is CATAAATSQSYEQFF. DNA for the CDR3: TGTGCCACCGCCGCCGCGACTAGCCAATCCTATGAGCAGTTCTTC.

The rearrangement joins TRBV7-9 to TRBJ1-5; 9 nucleotides agree with TRBD1. CDR1 and CDR2 (germline): SEHNR, FQNEAQ (reference sequence). This CDR3 is built from 14 residues. The V segment lost 5 bases and the J segment 7 bases; nucleotides outside the gene matches: 6. The CDR3 DNA reads as TGTGCCAGCAGCATTGGGACAGGGAACCAGCCCCAGCATTTT. Its protein product is CASSIGTGNQPQHF.